This entry lists 5 T cell receptor beta chains sequenced from one sample in a study of blood T cell repertoires in COVID-19. Sequencing was performed with immunoSEQ multiplex PCR; in TCRdb, only in-frame clones are kept and a portion is missing. The sample yields some 200,000 clones, 80% to 90% seen once. The source material was peripheral blood. All receptors derive from a man in his fifties or sixties with acute or convalescent COVID-19.

The V and J genes are TRBV30 and TRBJ1-5, with D possibly TRBD1 on 5 matching bases. Germline V gene lookup returns CDR1 GTSNPN and CDR2 SVGIG (reference sequence). V lost 1 base to trimming and J lost 3 bases, with 7 bases between them. This CDR3 is built from 13 residues. The DNA for the CDR3 is TGTGCCTGGAGTGGCAGGGACAATCAGCCCCAGCATTTT. This encodes CAWSGRDNQPQHF.

The chain is built from TRBV30 and TRBJ2-5; 9 bases are shared with TRBD2. With V trimmed by 1 base and J by 2 bases, 5 bases remained unmatched. This CDR3 is 15 amino acids long. Per the germline V gene, CDR1 is GTSNPN and CDR2 is SVGIG (reference sequence). CDR3 nucleotides: TGTGCCTGGAGTGATAGCGGGGGTCCGCAAGAGACCCAGTACTTC. It specifies CAWSDSGGPQETQYF.

The rearrangement uses TRBV19 and TRBJ1-2; D is undetermined. V was cut by 3 bases and J by 4 bases, with 15 bases left in between. Germline-derived CDR1 and CDR2 are LNHDA and SQIVND (reference sequence). The CDR3 runs 15 residues. CDR3 region: CASSIQRRTPYGYTF. CDR3 coding DNA: TGTGCCAGTAGTATTCAGCGCCGCACCCCCTATGGCTACACCTTC.

This clone was detected only a few times. In the same sample, other DNA sequences code for this CDR3. The rearrangement uses TRBV29-1 and TRBJ1-2, with unresolved D. V was pared by 4 bases and J by 4 bases, with 7 bases between. CDR3 size: 11 residues. Germline V lookup: CDR1 SQVTM, CDR2 ANQGSEA. This chain's CDR3 is CSVGQIYGYTF. CDR3 bases: TGCAGCGTTGGCCAGATCTATGGCTACACCTTC.

The rearrangement links TRBV6-5 to TRBJ1-2; D possibly corresponds to TRBD1 (6 bases). Trimming took 6 bases from V and 5 from J, leaving 13 bases between them. The CDR3 spans 13 residues. Germline CDR1 reads MNHEY; CDR2 reads SVGAGI. The CDR3 here is CASRAGALYGYTF. DNA for the CDR3: TGTGCCAGCAGGGCAGGGGCTTTGTATGGCTACACCTTC.